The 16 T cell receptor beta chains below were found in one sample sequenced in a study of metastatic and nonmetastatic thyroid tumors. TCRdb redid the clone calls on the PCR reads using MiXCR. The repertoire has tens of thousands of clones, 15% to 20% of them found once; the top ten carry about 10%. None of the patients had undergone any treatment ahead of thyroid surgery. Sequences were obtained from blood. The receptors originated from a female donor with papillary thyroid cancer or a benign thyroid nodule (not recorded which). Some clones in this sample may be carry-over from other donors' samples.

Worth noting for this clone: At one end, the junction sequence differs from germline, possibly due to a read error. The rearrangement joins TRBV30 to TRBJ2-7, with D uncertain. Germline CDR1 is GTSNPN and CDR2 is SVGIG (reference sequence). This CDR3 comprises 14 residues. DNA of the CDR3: TGCGCCTGGATCCCCCGTGGGAAACGCTACGAGCAGTACTTC. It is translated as CAWIPRGKRYEQYF.

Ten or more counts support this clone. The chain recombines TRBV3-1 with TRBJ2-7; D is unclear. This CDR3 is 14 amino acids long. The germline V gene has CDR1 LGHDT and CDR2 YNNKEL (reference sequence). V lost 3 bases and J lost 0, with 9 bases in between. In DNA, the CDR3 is TGTGCCAGCAGCCAGGACCCCAGCTCCTACGAGCAGTACTTC. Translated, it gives CASSQDPSSYEQYF.

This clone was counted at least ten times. CDR3 nucleotide sequence: TGTGCCAGCAGCCTAGGGGGGGCGCCTGGAAACACCATATATTTT. Protein product: CASSLGGAPGNTIYF. The chain combines TRBV5-5 with TRBJ1-3, with D possibly matching TRBD1 (6 bases). Trimming stripped 4 bases from V and 2 bases from J, with 13 bases between. Germline CDR1 reads SGHKS; CDR2 reads YYEKEE (reference sequence). This CDR3 is 15 amino acids long.

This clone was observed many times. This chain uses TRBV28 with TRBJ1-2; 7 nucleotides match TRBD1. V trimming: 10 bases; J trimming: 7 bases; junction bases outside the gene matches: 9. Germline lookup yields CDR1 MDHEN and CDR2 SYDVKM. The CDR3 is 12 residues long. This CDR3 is CATRDSFFGYTF. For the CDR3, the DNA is TGTGCCACCCGGGACAGCTTCTTTGGCTACACCTTC.

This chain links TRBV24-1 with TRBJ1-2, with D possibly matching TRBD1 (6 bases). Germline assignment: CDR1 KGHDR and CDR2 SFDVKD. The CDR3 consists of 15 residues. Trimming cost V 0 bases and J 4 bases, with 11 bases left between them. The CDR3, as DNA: TGTGCCACCAGTGATTTGGAGGGGGGCGTCTATGGCTACACCTTC. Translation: CATSDLEGGVYGYTF.

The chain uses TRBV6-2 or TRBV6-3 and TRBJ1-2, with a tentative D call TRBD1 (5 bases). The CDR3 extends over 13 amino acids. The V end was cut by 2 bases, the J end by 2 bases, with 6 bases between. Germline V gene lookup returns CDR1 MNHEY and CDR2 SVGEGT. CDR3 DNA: TGTGCCAGCAGTTACCGGGACAACTATGGCTACACCTTC. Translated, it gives CASSYRDNYGYTF.

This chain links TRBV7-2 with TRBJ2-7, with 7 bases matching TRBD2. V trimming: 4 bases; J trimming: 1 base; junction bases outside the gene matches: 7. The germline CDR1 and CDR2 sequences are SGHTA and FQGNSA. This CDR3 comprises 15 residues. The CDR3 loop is CASSSRTSFSYEQYF. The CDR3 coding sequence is TGTGCCAGCAGCTCCCGGACTAGTTTTTCCTACGAGCAGTACTTC.

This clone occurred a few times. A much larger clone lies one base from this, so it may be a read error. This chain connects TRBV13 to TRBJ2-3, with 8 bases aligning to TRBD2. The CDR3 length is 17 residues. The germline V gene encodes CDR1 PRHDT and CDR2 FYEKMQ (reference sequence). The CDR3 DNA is TGTGCCCGCAGCTTATCGGGCCCGGGCGGGGGGTTAGGTACGCAGTATTTT. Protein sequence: CARSLSGPGGGLGTQYF.

Here the CDR3 DNA reads TGTGCCAGCTCACCCGGGGACTCTGGGGCCAACGTCCTGACTTTC. Its protein is CASSPGDSGANVLTF. The rearrangement joins TRBV18 to TRBJ2-6; D possibly corresponds to TRBD2 (5 bases). Trimming removed 3 bases at V and 0 bases at J, with 6 bases between. CDR3 length: 15 amino acids. CDR1 KGHSH and CDR2 LQKENI come from the germline V gene.

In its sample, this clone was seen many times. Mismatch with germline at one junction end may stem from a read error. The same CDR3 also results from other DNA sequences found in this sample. The CDR3 coding sequence is TGTGCCAGCAGCTTAGCGGGGGGGCTTAACACCGGGGAGCTGTTCTTT. Translating gives CASSLAGGLNTGELFF. This chain uses TRBV6-1 with TRBJ2-2; 11 positions match TRBD2. Looked up from germline, CDR1 is MNHNS and CDR2 is SASEGT. The CDR3 contains 16 residues.

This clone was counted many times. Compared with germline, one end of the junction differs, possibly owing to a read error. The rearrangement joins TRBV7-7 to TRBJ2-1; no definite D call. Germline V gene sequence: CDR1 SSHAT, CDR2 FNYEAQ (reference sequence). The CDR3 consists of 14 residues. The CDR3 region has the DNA TGTGCTAGCAGCTTAACCGCGTCCTACAATGAGCAGTTCTTC. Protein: CASSLTASYNEQFF. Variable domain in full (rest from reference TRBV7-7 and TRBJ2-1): GAGVSQSPRYKVTKRGQDVTLRCDPISSHATLYWYQQALGQGPEFLTYFNYEAQPDKSGLPSDRFSAERPEGSISTLTIQRTEQRDSAMYRCASSLTASYNEQFFGPGTRLTVL.

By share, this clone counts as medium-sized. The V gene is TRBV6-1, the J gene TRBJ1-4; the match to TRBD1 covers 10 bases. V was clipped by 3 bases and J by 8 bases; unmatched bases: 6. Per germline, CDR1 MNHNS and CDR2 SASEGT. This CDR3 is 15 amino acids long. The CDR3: CASSDRDRGSEKLFF. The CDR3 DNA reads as TGTGCCAGCAGTGACCGGGACAGGGGAAGCGAAAAACTGTTTTTT.

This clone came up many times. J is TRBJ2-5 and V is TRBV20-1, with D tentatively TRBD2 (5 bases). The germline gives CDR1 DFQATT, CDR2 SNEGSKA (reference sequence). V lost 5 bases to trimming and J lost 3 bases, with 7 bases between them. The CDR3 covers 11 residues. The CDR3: CSAEREETQYF. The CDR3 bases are TGCAGTGCTGAGAGGGAAGAGACCCAGTACTTC.

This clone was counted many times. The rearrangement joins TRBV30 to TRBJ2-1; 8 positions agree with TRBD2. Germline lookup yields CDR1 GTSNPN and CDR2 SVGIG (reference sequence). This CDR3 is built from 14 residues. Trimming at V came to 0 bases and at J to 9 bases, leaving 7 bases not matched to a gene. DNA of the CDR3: TGTGCCTGGAGTGTAACGGGGGGGGCCGGTGAGCAGTTCTTC. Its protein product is CAWSVTGGAGEQFF.

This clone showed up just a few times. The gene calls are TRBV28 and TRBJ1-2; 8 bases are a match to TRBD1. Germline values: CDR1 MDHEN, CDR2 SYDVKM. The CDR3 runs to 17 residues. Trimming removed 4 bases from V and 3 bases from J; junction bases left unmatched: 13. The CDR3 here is CASSWATTGGVDYGYTF. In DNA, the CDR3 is TGTGCCAGCAGTTGGGCTACAACAGGGGGAGTAGACTATGGCTACACCTTC.

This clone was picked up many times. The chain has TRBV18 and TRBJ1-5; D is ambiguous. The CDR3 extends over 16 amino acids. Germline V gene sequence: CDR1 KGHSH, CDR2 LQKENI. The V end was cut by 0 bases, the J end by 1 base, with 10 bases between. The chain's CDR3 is CASSPPVGFSNQPQHF. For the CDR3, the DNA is TGTGCCAGCTCACCACCGGTGGGGTTCAGCAATCAGCCCCAGCATTTT.